The next 29 T cell receptor beta chains were all read from a single sample in a study of siplizumab effects on memory and regulatory T cells. Here immunoSEQ multiplex PCR was the method, and the copy in TCRdb shows in-frame clones only, minus some. The top ten clones hold about 0.62% of a sample with 98,000 or so clones, roughly 93% of them seen once. The sequenced material came from Tregs sorted from blood. Receptors were obtained from a human donor in good health.

The J gene is TRBJ2-3, the V gene TRBV6-6; 7 bases line up with TRBD1. The length of the CDR3 is 15 residues. CDR1 MNHNY and CDR2 SVGAGI come from the germline V gene (reference sequence). J gave up 2 bases and V 7 bases, and 9 bases lay outside the gene matches. The CDR3 DNA follows: TGTGCCAGCACCCCGGGGACAGCCACCACAGATACGCAGTATTTT. Amino acid sequence: CASTPGTATTDTQYF.

The gene calls are TRBV2 and TRBJ1-4; D remains unclear. Trimming took 5 bases from V and 4 from J, leaving 11 bases between them. Germline CDR1 and CDR2: SNHLY and FYNNEI. This CDR3 has 14 amino acids. Here the CDR3 reads CASSLLGVNEKLFF. As DNA, the CDR3 is TGTGCCAGCAGTTTGCTTGGGGTTAATGAAAAACTGTTTTTT.

The rearrangement links TRBV7-9 to TRBJ2-7; 7 bases agree with TRBD1. Trimming removed 5 bases from V and 3 bases from J; junction bases left unmatched: 13. CDR1 is SEHNR and CDR2 is FQNEAQ in the germline V gene (reference sequence). CDR3 size: 16 residues. CDR3: CASSPQGRGSIYEQYF. The CDR3 DNA reads as TGTGCCAGCAGCCCTCAAGGCAGGGGGTCTATCTACGAGCAGTACTTC.

V and J are TRBV10-3 and TRBJ1-1, with D perhaps TRBD1 (6 bases). Germline V gene lookup returns CDR1 ENHRY and CDR2 SYGVKD. V was trimmed by 0 bases and J by 2 bases, leaving 10 bases between them. The CDR3 contains 15 residues. The CDR3 spells CAISESPGANTEAFF. The CDR3 region has the DNA TGTGCCATCAGTGAGTCACCGGGGGCTAACACTGAAGCTTTCTTT.

The gene calls are TRBV27 and TRBJ2-5; 9 bases align to TRBD2. Germline loops: CDR1 MNHEY, CDR2 SMNVEV (reference sequence). The CDR3 extends over 16 amino acids. The V gene end was trimmed by 7 bases and the J gene end by 4 bases; junction bases not matched to a gene: 13. The DNA of the CDR3 is TGTGCCAGCAAAGAGGCTAGCGGGGTTGTCGCAGAGACCCAGTACTTC. The encoded protein is CASKEASGVVAETQYF.

This CDR3 reads CASSETREQYF. The CDR3 region has the DNA TGTGCCAGCAGTGAAACCCGGGAGCAGTACTTC. The chain joins TRBV2 to TRBJ2-7; no clear D gene. V was cut by 2 bases and J by 7 bases, with 6 bases left in between. This CDR3 is built from 11 residues. In germline, CDR1 is SNHLY, CDR2 FYNNEI.

The chain has TRBV6-4 and TRBJ1-2; 7 bases agree with TRBD1. V lost 7 bases, J lost 3 bases, and 5 bases stayed unmatched. The germline V gene has CDR1 MRHNA and CDR2 SNTAGT. The CDR3 has 13 residues. Here the CDR3 DNA reads TGTGCCAGCAAAACAGGGGTTTACTATGGCTACACCTTC. As protein: CASKTGVYYGYTF.

The chain recombines TRBV7-2 with TRBJ1-1; 7 bases are a match to TRBD1. Germline loops: CDR1 SGHTA, CDR2 FQGNSA. V lost 5 bases to trimming and J lost 1 base; unmatched junction nucleotides: 4. The CDR3 runs to 14 residues. The CDR3 loop reads CASSQGTANTEAFF. Written as DNA, the CDR3 is TGTGCCAGCAGCCAAGGGACAGCGAACACTGAAGCTTTCTTT.

J is TRBJ1-1 and V is TRBV2; D is uncertain. Germline-derived CDR1 and CDR2 are SNHLY and FYNNEI. The CDR3 is 12 amino acids. Trimming pared 7 bases from V and 8 bases from J, leaving 14 bases between. The CDR3 here is CASTPGVREAFF. CDR3 sequence (DNA): TGTGCCAGCACGCCTGGGGTCAGGGAAGCTTTCTTT.

As DNA, the CDR3 is TGTGCCAGTAGTGCCCCCGGACGAATCTTCTCTGGAAACACCATATATTTT. It yields the protein CASSAPGRIFSGNTIYF. The rearrangement joins TRBV19 to TRBJ1-3; no clear D gene. This CDR3 is built from 17 residues. Germline CDR1 and CDR2: LNHDA and SQIVND (reference sequence). Trimming took 5 bases from V and 0 from J, leaving 17 bases between them.

The gene calls are TRBV7-2 and TRBJ2-1; the D is unclear. The CDR3 has 15 amino acids. CDR1 is SGHTA, CDR2 FQGNSA, per germline. The V gene lost 2 bases and the J gene lost 0 bases, with 8 bases spanning the gap. CDR3 protein: CASSLKVSSYNEQFF. The CDR3 DNA follows: TGTGCCAGCAGCTTAAAGGTTAGCTCCTACAATGAGCAGTTCTTC.

This clone was seen more than once but under ten times. The V call is TRBV15, the J call TRBJ2-5, with D possibly matching TRBD2 (6 bases). There are 13 residues in the CDR3. CDR1 is LNHNV and CDR2 is YYDKDF in the germline V gene (reference sequence). Trimming removed 3 bases from V and 5 bases from J, with 10 bases in between. In nucleotides, the CDR3 is TGTGCCACCAGCAGCGGGGGACGGGAGACCCAGTACTTC. Its translation is CATSSGGRETQYF.

V usage is TRBV29-1 and J usage is TRBJ1-3, with D hard to call. The V end lost 7 bases, the J end lost 4 bases, and 8 bases lay between the germline ends. This CDR3 is 11 amino acids long. CDR1 SQVTM and CDR2 ANQGSEA come from the germline V gene. CDR3 DNA sequence: TGCAGCGCTGGCCAGGGAAACACCATATATTTT. As protein: CSAGQGNTIYF.

The chain uses TRBV9 and TRBJ1-2, with no clear D. The CDR3 covers 14 residues. The germline V gene has CDR1 SGDLS and CDR2 YYNGEE. The V and J ends lost 0 bases and 4 bases respectively, with 10 bases between them. CDR3 protein: CASSVDEVSYGYTF. The DNA of the CDR3 is TGTGCCAGCAGCGTAGATGAGGTTAGCTATGGCTACACCTTC.

This sequence joins TRBV7-6 and TRBJ2-5; 9 nucleotides match TRBD1. The germline V gene has CDR1 SGHVS and CDR2 FNYEAQ. The V and J ends lost 0 bases and 1 base, in that order; junction bases with no gene match: 6. CDR3 length: 17 residues. The CDR3 DNA reads TGTGCCAGCAGCTTAGCGGAGACAGGGGGGGGCCAAGAGACCCAGTACTTC. It encodes CASSLAETGGGQETQYF.

The chain uses TRBV25-1 and TRBJ2-3; D ambiguous. Germline CDR1 MGHDK, CDR2 SYGVNS. The CDR3 loop spans 13 amino acids. The V and J ends lost 3 bases and 2 bases respectively, with 6 bases between them. CDR3: CASSDDNTDTQYF. The DNA for the CDR3 is TGTGCCAGCAGTGATGATAACACAGATACGCAGTATTTT.

The rearrangement uses TRBV19 and TRBJ2-2; TRBD2 matches at 12 bases. The germline gives CDR1 LNHDA, CDR2 SQIVND (reference sequence). Trimming took 4 bases from V and 3 from J; bases not matched to a gene: 3. The CDR3 totals 16 residues. Here the CDR3 reads CASSTRLAGDTGELFF. The CDR3, as DNA: TGTGCCAGTAGTACCAGACTAGCGGGAGACACCGGGGAGCTGTTTTTT.

This chain links TRBV2 with TRBJ2-1; 9 positions agree with TRBD2. The trim removed 0 bases at V and 7 bases at J, leaving 4 bases unmatched. The CDR3 contains 15 residues. Looked up from germline, CDR1 is SNHLY and CDR2 is FYNNEI. The CDR3 sequence is CASSEALAGINEQFF. DNA for the CDR3: TGTGCCAGCAGTGAAGCACTAGCGGGTATTAATGAGCAGTTCTTC. Full variable domain (outside the CDR3, taken from reference TRBV2 and TRBJ2-1): EPEVTQTPSHQVTQMGQEVILRCVPISNHLYFYWYRQILGQKVEFLVSFYNNEISEKSEIFDDQFSVERPDGSNFTLKIRSTKLEDSAMYFCASSEALAGINEQFFGPGTRLTVL.

The chain combines TRBV7-9 with TRBJ1-5; D gene uncertain. The V gene lost 1 base and the J gene lost 12 bases, with 10 bases spanning the gap. The CDR3 loop spans 12 amino acids. Germline V gene data show CDR1 as SEHNR and CDR2 as FQNEAQ (reference sequence). CDR3 amino acids: CASSLVDSLQHF. The DNA of the CDR3 is TGTGCCAGCAGCTTAGTAGATTCCCTCCAGCATTTT.

This chain joins TRBV11-2 and TRBJ2-7, with D hard to call. This CDR3 has 14 residues. Trimming took 2 bases from V and 6 from J, leaving 14 bases between them. CDR1 is SGHAT and CDR2 is FQNNGV in the germline V gene. CDR3 DNA sequence: TGTGCCAGCAGCTTAAACCCGGGCCCCTTCGAGCAGTACTTC. It is translated as CASSLNPGPFEQYF.

V is TRBV5-1 and J is TRBJ2-1; TRBD2 aligns across 15 bases. This CDR3 is 17 amino acids long. CDR1 and CDR2 (germline): SGHRS, YFSETQ. Trimming cost V 4 bases and J 8 bases; bases outside gene matches: 10. Here the CDR3 DNA reads TGCGCCAGCAGCCCGGGACTAGCGGGAGGCCGCCGTGATGAGCAGTTCTTC. Protein product: CASSPGLAGGRRDEQFF. The entire variable domain, with the rest obtained from reference TRBV5-1 and TRBJ2-1, is as follows: KAGVTQTPRYLIKTRGQQVTLSCSPISGHRSVSWYQQTPGQGLQFLFEYFSETQRNKGNFPGRFSGRQFSNSRSEMNVSTLELGDSALYLCASSPGLAGGRRDEQFFGPGTRLTVL.

The table lists this clone with a count of one. The V and J genes are TRBV6-5 and TRBJ1-2; 8 nucleotides agree with TRBD1. This CDR3 contains 15 residues. Germline CDR1 MNHEY, CDR2 SVGAGI. Losses at the gene ends were 6 bases for V and 4 bases for J; bases not matched to a gene: 10. The CDR3 loop is CASSPSGTGSYGYTF. CDR3 coding DNA: TGTGCCAGCAGCCCAAGCGGGACAGGCAGCTATGGCTACACCTTC.

The CDR3 loop reads CAWRTYGYTF. The CDR3 DNA follows: TGTGCCTGGAGGACTTATGGCTACACCTTC. The chain carries TRBV30 and TRBJ1-2; D is uncertain. The germline V gene has CDR1 GTSNPN and CDR2 SVGIG (reference sequence). V lost 3 bases and J lost 5, with 4 bases in between. The CDR3 runs to 10 residues. Full variable domain (missing parts from reference TRBV30 and TRBJ1-2): SQTIHQWPATLVQPVGSPLSLECTVEGTSNPNLYWYRQAAGRGLQLLFYSVGIGQISSEVPQNLSASRPQDRQFILSSKKLLLSDSGFYLCAWRTYGYTFGSGTRLTVV.

The chain uses TRBV5-1 and TRBJ1-2; 9 bases are shared with TRBD1. V lost 4 bases, J lost 4 bases, and 8 bases stayed unmatched. The CDR3 is 15 amino acids. Germline V gene data show CDR1 as SGHRS and CDR2 as YFSETQ. CDR3 protein: CASSDRQGVVYGYTF. CDR3 sequence (DNA): TGCGCCAGCAGCGATCGACAGGGGGTGGTCTATGGCTACACCTTC. Drawing the rest from reference TRBV5-1 and TRBJ1-2, the complete variable domain is KAGVTQTPRYLIKTRGQQVTLSCSPISGHRSVSWYQQTPGQGLQFLFEYFSETQRNKGNFPGRFSGRQFSNSRSEMNVSTLELGDSALYLCASSDRQGVVYGYTFGSGTRLTVV.

Concerning this clone itself: A read error may account for a junction end that differs from germline. The chain couples TRBV18 to TRBJ2-1; D uncertain. This CDR3 has 14 amino acids. Germline-derived CDR1 and CDR2 are KGHSH and LQKENI. CDR3: CASSPHPNYNEQFF. CDR3 bases: TGTGCCAGCTCCCCACACCCTAATTACAATGAGCAGTTCTTC. The full variable domain, in which reference TRBV18 and TRBJ2-1 provide the parts outside the CDR3, is NAGVMQNPRHLVRRRGQEARLRCSPMKGHSHVYWYRQLPEEGLKFMVYLQKENIIDESGMPKERFSAEFPKEGPSILRIQQVVRGDSAAYFCASSPHPNYNEQFFGPGTRLTVL.

The chain has TRBV10-2 and TRBJ2-1; 10 bases are a match to TRBD2. The CDR3 sequence is 17 residues long. J lost 2 bases, V lost 4 bases, and 8 bases had no gene match. Germline V CDR1 and CDR2: WSHSY, SAAADI. CDR3 residues: CASSGAGGPGAYNEQFF. As DNA, the CDR3 is TGCGCCAGCAGTGGAGCGGGGGGGCCTGGCGCCTACAATGAGCAGTTCTTC.

The rearrangement uses TRBV11-3 and TRBJ2-2; D ambiguous. Germline assignment: CDR1 SGHNT and CDR2 YENEEA. This CDR3 is 16 amino acids long. The V end was cut by 2 bases, the J end by 0 bases, with 10 bases between. The CDR3 region is CASSLRAATNTGELFF. The CDR3 DNA is TGTGCCAGCAGCTTACGGGCAGCTACGAACACCGGGGAGCTGTTTTTT. The full variable domain, rest sourced from reference TRBV11-3 and TRBJ2-2, is EAGVVQSPRYKIIEKKQPVAFWCNPISGHNTLYWYLQNLGQGPELLIRYENEEAVDDSQLPKDRFSAERLKGVDSTLKIQPAELGDSAVYLCASSLRAATNTGELFFGEGSRLTVL.

This chain joins TRBV27 and TRBJ2-1; D assignment may be TRBD1 or TRBD2 (5 bases each). The CDR3 has 15 amino acids. CDR1 and CDR2 from the germline V gene are MNHEY and SMNVEV (reference sequence). Trimming left V 4 bases short and J 7 bases short, with 17 bases between. Here the CDR3 DNA reads TGTGCCAGCAGTTCCACGGGGCGAGGGTGGAATGAGCAGTTCTTC. This codes for CASSSTGRGWNEQFF.

The chain couples TRBV30 to TRBJ1-1; a possible D gene is TRBD1 (5 bases). The length of the CDR3 is 13 residues. Per germline, CDR1 GTSNPN and CDR2 SVGIG (reference sequence). Trimming pared 1 base from V and 7 bases from J, leaving 13 bases between. The CDR3 DNA follows: TGTGCCTGGAGTGGGGACTCCAGGGATGAAGCTTTCTTT. This encodes CAWSGDSRDEAFF.